These 28 T cell receptor beta chains were all obtained from the same sample, sequenced in a study of blood T cell repertoires in COVID-19. Sequencing used immunoSEQ multiplex PCR; TCRdb keeps in-frame clones, though not all of them. The table includes roughly 110,000 clones, 85% to 90% detected once. Sequencing was done on a sample of peripheral blood. Every receptor here comes from a woman between 45 and 60 years old with acute or convalescent COVID-19.

The rearrangement uses TRBV7-9 and TRBJ2-2; perhaps TRBD2 as D (6 bases). The CDR3 loop spans 14 amino acids. Per germline, CDR1 SEHNR and CDR2 FQNEAQ (reference sequence). Trimming removed 7 bases from V and 3 bases from J, with 12 bases in between. In DNA form, the CDR3 reads TGTGCCAGCATTCCGGGACTCCACACCGGGGAGCTGTTTTTT. Amino acids: CASIPGLHTGELFF.

The V gene is TRBV7-9, the J gene TRBJ2-3; 9 bases match TRBD1. Germline V gene sequence: CDR1 SEHNR, CDR2 FQNEAQ (reference sequence). This CDR3 is 16 amino acids long. V trimming: 1 base; J trimming: 3 bases; junction bases outside the gene matches: 5. The CDR3 reads CASSLVGTGFTDTQYF. In nucleotides, the CDR3 is TGTGCCAGCAGCTTAGTCGGGACAGGGTTTACAGATACGCAGTATTTT.

The V gene is TRBV7-9, the J gene TRBJ2-2, with D uncertain. Deletions cut 5 bases from V and 3 bases from J, with 4 bases between. There are 12 residues in the CDR3. Germline CDR1 reads SEHNR; CDR2 reads FQNEAQ (reference sequence). In nucleotides, the CDR3 is TGTGCCAGCAGCCCTTACACCGGGGAGCTGTTTTTT. It is translated as CASSPYTGELFF.

The chain couples TRBV6-4 to TRBJ2-1; the match to TRBD2 covers 9 bases. J was trimmed by 0 bases and V by 3 bases; bases with no gene match: 0. The CDR3 consists of 15 residues. Germline lookup yields CDR1 MRHNA and CDR2 SNTAGT. Here the CDR3 DNA reads TGTGCCAGCAGTGAGCGGGGGGGCTCCTACAATGAGCAGTTCTTC. Encoded protein: CASSERGGSYNEQFF.

This chain links TRBV5-1 with TRBJ1-4; D is possibly TRBD1 (5 bases). The length of the CDR3 is 14 residues. V was clipped by 0 bases and J by 8 bases, with 11 bases between them. The V gene's germline CDR1 is SGHRS and CDR2 YFSETQ. In DNA, the CDR3 is TGCGCCAGCAGCTTGGGGGGACTAAGAGAAAAACTGTTTTTT. It specifies CASSLGGLREKLFF.

This chain uses TRBV6-5 with TRBJ2-2; D gene unclear. The CDR3 is 11 residues long. CDR1 and CDR2 from the germline V gene are MNHEY and SVGAGI. The V end lost 5 bases, the J end lost 8 bases, and 6 bases lay between the germline ends. In DNA form, the CDR3 reads TGTGCCAGCAGTCGTAGTGGGGAGCTGTTTTTT. Its protein is CASSRSGELFF.

The CDR3 DNA reads as TGTGCCAGCAGCGTAGAGGCGGGGAGGGATAATGAGCAGTTCTTC. Translated, it gives CASSVEAGRDNEQFF. This chain joins TRBV9 and TRBJ2-1, with TRBD2 matching over 7 bases. The CDR3 is 15 amino acids. Germline values: CDR1 SGDLS, CDR2 YYNGEE. The trim removed 0 bases at V and 7 bases at J, leaving 7 bases unmatched.

This chain links TRBV3-1 (or the pseudogene TRBV3-2) with TRBJ1-1; unclear D gene. Germline V gene lookup returns CDR1 LGHDT and CDR2 YNNKEL (reference sequence). This CDR3 comprises 16 residues. Deletions cut 1 base from V and 4 bases from J, with 16 bases between. CDR3 sequence: CASSQVLLLGGTEAFF. CDR3 in DNA: TGTGCCAGCAGCCAAGTCCTCTTACTGGGAGGCACTGAAGCTTTCTTT.

The gene calls are TRBV6-5 and TRBJ1-2; 8 nucleotides align to TRBD1. Germline V gives CDR1 MNHEY, CDR2 SVGAGI. The CDR3 is made up of 14 amino acids. The V and J ends lost 6 bases and 0 bases, in that order; junction bases with no gene match: 3. Written as DNA, the CDR3 is TGTGCCAGCAGCCGGGGACAGGCTAACTATGGCTACACCTTC. Its protein product is CASSRGQANYGYTF.

This chain joins TRBV27 and TRBJ2-7; a weak D match, TRBD2 (6 bases). Trimming cost V 7 bases and J 3 bases, with 16 bases left between them. This CDR3 has 14 amino acids. Germline CDR1 reads MNHEY; CDR2 reads SMNVEV (reference sequence). CDR3 loop: CASTRTRGNYEQYF. The DNA of the CDR3 is TGTGCCAGCACTCGGACTCGGGGGAACTACGAGCAGTACTTC.

The V gene is TRBV28, the J gene TRBJ1-4; 7 nucleotides line up with TRBD1. With V trimmed by 4 bases and J by 12 bases, 17 bases remained unmatched. This CDR3 has 16 residues. CDR1 is MDHEN and CDR2 is SYDVKM in the germline V gene. CDR3 protein: CASSSLNRGRGIELFF. The CDR3 DNA reads as TGTGCCAGCAGTTCCCTGAACAGGGGTCGAGGTATAGAACTGTTTTTT. The complete variable domain, with remaining parts taken from reference TRBV28 and TRBJ1-4, reads DVKVTQSSRYLVKRTGEKVFLECVQDMDHENMFWYRQDPGLGLRLIYFSYDVKMKEKGDIPEGYSVSREKKERFSLILESASTNQTSMYLCASSSLNRGRGIELFFGSGTQLSVL.

The chain couples TRBV3-1 (or the pseudogene TRBV3-2) to TRBJ1-3; TRBD1 is a possible D gene (5 bases). Trimming left V 2 bases short and J 0 bases short, with 11 bases between. Germline V gene sequence: CDR1 LGHDT, CDR2 YNNKEL (reference sequence). CDR3 size: 16 residues. The CDR3 DNA reads as TGTGCCAGCAGCCAAAAAGGACATGTCTCTGGAAACACCATATATTTT. Translation: CASSQKGHVSGNTIYF.

The genes are TRBV9 and TRBJ1-1; 7 nucleotides match TRBD1. The junction had 3 bases not matched to a gene; V was cut back by 0 bases and J by 7 bases. The CDR3 is 13 residues long. CDR1 SGDLS and CDR2 YYNGEE come from the germline V gene. The CDR3 region has the DNA TGTGCCAGCAGCGTAGAGGGGGCCGGTGAAGCTTTCTTT. This sequence encodes CASSVEGAGEAFF. Using reference TRBV9 and TRBJ1-1 for the parts outside the CDR3, the full variable domain is DSGVTQTPKHLITATGQRVTLRCSPRSGDLSVYWYQQSLDQGLQFLIQYYNGEERAKGNILERFSAQQFPDLHSELNLSSLELGDSALYFCASSVEGAGEAFFGQGTRLTVV.

This sequence joins TRBV24-1 and TRBJ2-7; weak D call: TRBD1 (5 bases). This CDR3 spans 13 amino acids. Germline values: CDR1 KGHDR, CDR2 SFDVKD. V lost 3 bases and J lost 3, with 8 bases in between. The CDR3 DNA sequence: TGTGCCACCAGTGATAGGGGCAGCTACGAGCAGTACTTC. Translating it yields CATSDRGSYEQYF.

The chain carries TRBV28 and TRBJ1-5; perhaps TRBD1 as D (5 bases). The CDR3 loop spans 13 amino acids. V lost 5 bases and J 3 bases, leaving 8 bases between the germline ends. Germline V lookup: CDR1 MDHEN, CDR2 SYDVKM. The CDR3 loop reads CASSRQYNQPQHF. CDR3 bases: TGTGCCAGCAGTAGACAGTACAATCAGCCCCAGCATTTT.

Here the CDR3 reads CASSERQGTGPQHF. CDR3 in DNA: TGTGCCAGCAGTGAAAGACAGGGGACAGGGCCCCAGCATTTT. The rearrangement joins TRBV2 to TRBJ1-5; 8 nucleotides align to TRBD1. The V gene's germline CDR1 is SNHLY and CDR2 FYNNEI. The CDR3 runs to 14 residues. Trimming at V came to 2 bases and at J to 9 bases, leaving 6 bases not matched to a gene.

The chain couples TRBV4-1 to TRBJ2-1; TRBD2 matches at 7 bases. The CDR3 runs 14 residues. Germline assignment: CDR1 MGHRA and CDR2 YSYEKL. Trimming removed 3 bases from V and 10 bases from J; junction bases left unmatched: 9. CDR3: CASSQVAGPQEQFF. CDR3 DNA sequence: TGCGCCAGCAGCCAGGTAGCGGGTCCACAAGAGCAGTTCTTC.

The CDR3 is CASTGTSGSSGNEQFF. CDR3 nucleotide sequence: TGTGCCAGTACCGGGACTAGCGGGAGTTCGGGCAATGAGCAGTTCTTC. The chain is built from TRBV19 and TRBJ2-1, with 14 bases that match TRBD2. CDR1 is LNHDA, CDR2 SQIVND, per germline (reference sequence). CDR3 length equals 16 residues. With V trimmed by 7 bases and J by 6 bases, 8 bases remained unmatched.

The rearrangement joins TRBV5-6 to TRBJ2-1, with 10 bases identical to TRBD2. J was trimmed by 14 bases and V by 4 bases; bases with no gene match: 6. CDR1 is SGHDT, CDR2 YYEEEE, per germline. The CDR3 runs to 12 residues. DNA for the CDR3: TGTGCCAGCAGCCCTAGCGGGGGAGTCAAGTTCTTC. Its translation is CASSPSGGVKFF.

V and J are TRBV19 and TRBJ1-1; D is possibly TRBD1 (5 bases). CDR1 is LNHDA, CDR2 SQIVND, per germline (reference sequence). The germline V and J ends were trimmed by 4 bases and 7 bases, with 19 bases remaining between them. This CDR3 comprises 15 residues. The CDR3 sequence is CASSTDWGGTGEAFF. The DNA of the CDR3 is TGTGCCAGTAGTACGGACTGGGGAGGGACGGGTGAAGCTTTCTTT.

V and J are TRBV12-5 and TRBJ1-5, with D hard to call. CDR1 and CDR2 (germline): LGHNT, FRNRAP. The V end lost 6 bases, the J end lost 3 bases, and 9 bases lay between the germline ends. This CDR3 contains 13 residues. CDR3 DNA: TGTGCTAGTGGCCCGGCGGACAATCAGCCCCAGCATTTT. Amino acid sequence: CASGPADNQPQHF.

This clone appeared a few times. The rearrangement uses TRBV19 and TRBJ1-5; a possible D gene is TRBD1 (5 bases). The CDR3 sequence is 12 residues long. Per germline, CDR1 LNHDA and CDR2 SQIVND (reference sequence). V lost 3 bases and J lost 6, with 6 bases in between. CDR3 DNA: TGTGCCAGTAGTATCCAGGGTCAGCCCCAGCATTTT. It codes for CASSIQGQPQHF.

The CDR3 is CASSEHFDVLTF. The CDR3 DNA is TGTGCCAGTAGTGAACATTTCGACGTCCTGACTTTC. The chain combines TRBV19 with TRBJ2-6, with no clear D. Germline CDR1 is LNHDA and CDR2 is SQIVND (reference sequence). The CDR3 covers 12 residues. Trimming cost V 5 bases and J 11 bases, with 10 bases left between them.

The CDR3 DNA reads as TGTGCCAGCAGCTTATATGCCGGACAGGAATATGAAAAACTGTTTTTT. Its protein is CASSLYAGQEYEKLFF. The J gene is TRBJ1-4, the V gene TRBV7-9, with 7 positions matching TRBD1. After removal of 2 bases from V and 6 bases from J, the junction contained 9 bases not matched to a gene. The CDR3 covers 16 residues. The germline V gene has CDR1 SEHNR and CDR2 FQNEAQ (reference sequence).

The chain couples TRBV3-1 (or the pseudogene TRBV3-2) to TRBJ2-1, with D unresolved. The CDR3 is 11 amino acids. Germline V gives CDR1 LGHDT, CDR2 YNNKEL (reference sequence). Trimming stripped 4 bases from V and 8 bases from J, with 6 bases between. In DNA, the CDR3 is TGTGCCAGCAGCCGTCAATATGAGCAGTTCTTC. This codes for CASSRQYEQFF.

The V and J genes are TRBV5-1 and TRBJ2-2; D not certain. Trimming removed 1 base at V and 7 bases at J, with 8 bases between. Germline V gene sequence: CDR1 SGHRS, CDR2 YFSETQ. This CDR3 has 13 residues. In nucleotides, the CDR3 is TGCGCCAGCAGCTTGTCGGTCGGCGGGGAGCTGTTTTTT. Its protein product is CASSLSVGGELFF.

The chain carries TRBV7-2 and TRBJ2-7; 9 nucleotides align to TRBD2. With 4 bases clipped from V and 4 bases from J, the junction kept 11 bases outside the gene matches. The CDR3 has 16 residues. The germline V gene has CDR1 SGHTA and CDR2 FQGNSA. CDR3 DNA: TGTGCCAGCAGCTCCCTCGGGCGGGGGGGCTGGTACGAGCAGTACTTC. Amino acids: CASSSLGRGGWYEQYF.

The genes are TRBV12-5 and TRBJ1-1, with a weak D call TRBD1 (6 bases). The germline V and J ends were trimmed by 7 bases and 10 bases, with 19 bases remaining between them. This CDR3 region has 13 residues. CDR1 and CDR2 (germline): LGHNT, FRNRAP. CDR3 loop: CASASLGGTRAFF. In DNA, the CDR3 is TGTGCTAGTGCTTCTTTGGGGGGGACAAGAGCTTTCTTT.